The T cell receptor (beta chain) under discussion was sequenced for a study of T and B cells in COVID-19 patients. The overall study: Blood was sampled from COVID-19 patients who were either actively infected or recovered. Study-wide findings and caveats: Clonality of TRB repertoires was high in active COVID-19; recovery brought above-healthy diversity and richness. In COVID-19 patients, T cell receptor beta variable and joining gene use was reportedly strongly skewed. Early severe-case samples and blood from mildly ill patients during symptoms were in short supply.

Concerning this clonotype itself: What it recognizes is unknown.

From blood, about 240-550 ng of genomic DNA served as TRB template. Multiplex PCR with BIOMED2 TRB-A/B primer pools amplified TRB rearrangements. TCRdb redid the calling of the multiplex PCR reads with MiXCR, one entry per CDR3 protein. The sample has about 2,100 distinct CDR3 sequences; around 25% are singletons. Deletions cut 0 bases from V and 6 bases from J, with 12 bases between. The CDR3 extends over 15 amino acids. Per germline, CDR1 SGHDT and CDR2 YYEEEE. Sequencing was carried out using blood. The V and J genes are TRBV5-6 and TRBJ1-4, with D perhaps TRBD1 (6 bases). This TCR derives from a human donor with active COVID-19. CDR3 residues: CASSLEQGGDEKLFF. CDR3 sequence (DNA): TGTGCCAGCAGCTTGGAACAGGGAGGGGATGAAAAACTGTTTTTT.